The 10 T cell receptor beta chains given below trace back to one sample, sequenced in a study of tumor-infiltrating lymphocytes in primary liver carcinoma. It was from about 19-30 mg of unsorted bulk tissue that RNA and DNA were co-extracted. cDNA specific to TCR beta was made from 500 to 650 ng of total RNA, with a constant-region primer employed for priming. Three nested multiplex PCR rounds of slightly modified ARM-PCR generated TCR beta libraries. Forward primers for TRBV1-TRBV30 and a C-beta reverse primer served the first two PCR rounds, at roughly 10 cycles each. TCRdb re-called the multiplex PCR reads through MiXCR, storing one row per CDR3 protein. The table has roughly 25,000 distinct CDR3 sequences, around 84% seen once. Sample: liver tumor tissue from sampling region 3. Stated subset: tumor region T3, left-lateral pole. These receptors were taken from a man in his forties with primary liver carcinoma and hepatitis B virus infection.

The chain combines TRBV6-5 with TRBJ2-5; 7 bases map to TRBD2. The CDR3 spans 17 residues. Germline lookup yields CDR1 MNHEY and CDR2 SVGAGI. The junction had 18 bases not matched to a gene; V was cut back by 10 bases and J by 1 base. The DNA for the CDR3 is TGTGCCACCCTCGGACTAGTGGAAGGCACCCTCCAAGAGACCCAGTACTTC. This sequence encodes CATLGLVEGTLQETQYF.

A remark on this clonotype: Since the CDR3 does not end with the conserved phenylalanine or tryptophan, this likely comes from a read error. DNA of the CDR3: TGTGCCTGCAGCCGGGACAGGGAAGAGACCCAGTACCTC. It yields the protein CACSRDREETQYL. This chain uses TRBV6-2 or TRBV6-3 with TRBJ2-5; 9 positions agree with TRBD1. CDR3 length: 13 residues. Germline V gene data show CDR1 as MNHEY and CDR2 as SVGEGT.

As regards this clonotype: This CDR3 fails to terminate in the conserved phenylalanine or tryptophan, so it likely reflects a read error. Because the CDR3's place on the DNA is in doubt, the DNA is left out and the CDR3 is given as listed by TCRdb. The chain recombines TRBV4-1 with TRBJ2-7; no check of the table's D call, TRBD2, against the DNA was made. From its first to its last residue, the CDR3 has 16 amino acids. Germline lookup yields CDR1 MGHRA and CDR2 YSYEKL. CDR3 region: CTSSQSLAEPLYEQYL.

On this clonotype: The CDR3 does not close with the conserved phenylalanine or tryptophan, likely indicating a read error. This rearrangement joins TRBV29-1 to TRBJ1-1, with unresolved D. Germline V gene data show CDR1 as SQVTM and CDR2 as ANQGSEA. The CDR3 has 12 amino acids. The germline V and J ends were trimmed by 4 bases and 1 base, with 7 bases remaining between them. CDR3 nucleotides: TGCAGCGTTGGCAATGAGAACACTGAAGCTTTCTTA. Protein sequence: CSVGNENTEAFL.

To note about this clonotype: At one of its ends the junction is not consistent with the germline gene, which may arise from a read error. The V gene is TRBV5-4, the J gene TRBJ2-4; 10 nucleotides match TRBD2. Germline CDR1 reads SGHNT; CDR2 reads YYREEE (reference sequence). The length of the CDR3 is 15 residues. CDR3 nucleotides: TGTGCCAGCAGCGGAACTAGCGGGACTACGTACATTCAGTATTTC. This encodes CASSGTSGTTYIQYF.

Details on this clonotype: The conserved final phenylalanine or tryptophan is absent from the CDR3, which likely points to a read error. This chain joins TRBV6-2 or TRBV6-3 and TRBJ1-5; a possible D gene is TRBD1 (6 bases). V lost 7 bases, J lost 0 bases, and 13 bases lay in between. This CDR3 is 15 amino acids long. Germline CDR1 MNHEY, CDR2 SVGEGT. Here the CDR3 DNA reads TGTGCCAGCAATTTGGACAGTTATAGCAATCAGCCCCAGCATCAT. It translates to CASNLDSYSNQPQHH.

The chain carries TRBV5-4 and TRBJ2-3; unclear D gene. CDR3 size: 13 residues. From germline, CDR1 is SGHNT and CDR2 YYREEE (reference sequence). The CDR3 reads CVSSLSLSDTQYF. The CDR3 nucleotides are TGTGTCAGTAGCTTGAGTCTGTCAGATACGCAGTATTTT. Combining the CDR3 with reference TRBV5-4 and TRBJ2-3 gives the whole variable domain ETGVTQSPTHLIKTRGQQVTLRCSSQSGHNTVSWYQQALGQGPQFIFQYYREEENGRGNFPPRFSGLQFPNYSSELNVNALELDDSALYLCVSSLSLSDTQYFGPGTRLTVL.

On this clonotype itself: A single base separates this from a much larger clone, so it may be a read error. This chain joins TRBV2 and TRBJ2-1; the D gene is possibly TRBD2 (6 bases). Looked up from germline, CDR1 is SNHLY and CDR2 is FYNNEI. Trimming shortened V by 7 bases and J by 7 bases, and 26 bases separated the two germline ends. The CDR3 contains 17 residues. The CDR3 spells CASKIIRLVGVANEQFF. The CDR3 DNA reads TGTGCCAGCAAAATCATTCGACTAGTGGGAGTAGCGAATGAGCAGTTCTTC.

On this clonotype: Here the CDR3 omits its conserved ending phenylalanine or tryptophan, so a read error is the likely source. The chain uses TRBV5-6 and TRBJ2-7, with D perhaps matching TRBD2 (6 bases). CDR3 length: 15 amino acids. The V gene lost 2 bases and the J gene lost 4 bases, with 16 bases spanning the gap. Germline CDR1 SGHDT, CDR2 YYEEEE. The CDR3 spells CASSFMASETYEQYS. The CDR3 coding sequence is TGTGCCAGCAGCTTCATGGCTAGCGAGACGTACGAGCAGTACTCA.

The rearrangement joins TRBV13 to TRBJ2-2, with 8 nucleotides matching TRBD2. This CDR3 spans 17 amino acids. Germline CDR1 is PRHDT and CDR2 is FYEKMQ (reference sequence). With 5 bases clipped from V and 7 bases from J, the junction kept 15 bases outside the gene matches. CDR3 coding DNA: TGTGCCAGCAGCCCGAGGGGACTAGTGGGTGGCAGCGGGGAGCTGTTTTTT. It is translated as CASSPRGLVGGSGELFF.